The clone carrying this T cell receptor beta chain has just a few counts. This CDR3 is built from 11 residues. Trimming shortened V by 1 base and J by 10 bases, and 7 bases separated the two germline ends. CDR1 is LGHDT, CDR2 YNNKEL, per germline (reference sequence). 5'RACE template switching generated TCR cDNA, adding a universal primer site and UMIs. TCRdb re-derived calls from the 5' RACE reads in MiXCR, one entry per CDR3 protein. In the table there are about 85,000 distinct CDR3 sequences, less than 15% of which are singletons. The data stem from a study of T cells after yellow fever vaccination. At the level of the study: When fractions had low cell numbers, they were prepared with SMART-Seq v4 Ultra Low Input.

Study outcomes and limitations: Subsequent booster samples again held most clones from primary vaccination (roughly 95% CD4, 85% to 90% CD8). FACS-sorted repertoires could contain abundant clonotypes contaminating from the bulk population.

This TCR derives from a man aged 18 to 29 who received the YFV17D yellow fever vaccine. The V gene is TRBV3-1, the J gene TRBJ1-2; no firm D call. The source material was CD8+ T cells not binding an NS4B(214-222) dextramer, sorted from PBMCs, sampled around 3 weeks after the first yellow fever vaccination. The CDR3 loop reads CASSQGALYTF. The CDR3 DNA reads TGTGCCAGCAGCCAAGGGGCTCTCTACACCTTC.